This T cell receptor beta chain is from a study of OX40 agonist ivuxolimab in advanced cancers. Study context: Ivuxolimab was delivered to patients intravenously every 2 weeks at doses spanning 0.01 to 10 mg/kg. Prior anti-PD-1, anti-PD-L1 or anti-CTLA-4 therapy was allowed; roughly 40% had some. Subjects had a mean age of roughly 60 years, with a range of roughly 20 to 79; around 80% were male.

The protocol was immunoSEQ multiplex PCR, while the TCRdb copy is restricted to in-frame clones and leaves out a portion. The sample lists roughly 74,000 clones; approximately 95% were seen once. Study conclusions and caveats: Expanded clones were, on average, more numerous among CD8+ T cells than CD4+.

This clone was recorded only once. The antigen is not known. This CDR3 is built from 15 residues. V and J are TRBV12-1 and TRBJ2-7; TRBD2, the D gene given by the table, was not confirmed from the DNA. TRBV12-1 constitutes a pseudogene. This TCR was recovered from an adult with an advanced solid tumor such as melanoma, head and neck, liver or kidney cancer. The sample in question was CD4+ or CD8+ T cells sorted from blood, obtained in a trial of the OX40 agonist ivuxolimab. The CDR3 here is CASSETSGEGYEQYF. In DNA form, the CDR3 reads TGTGCCAGCAGCGAAACTTCAGGGGAGGGCTACGAGCAGTACTTC.